This T cell receptor (beta chain) derives from a study of graft-versus-host responses after intestinal transplantation. Study information: Among the recipients, transplants were multivisceral, liver-intestinal, or isolated intestinal. Recipients uniformly received anti-thymocyte globulin induction, followed by tacrolimus and steroids for approximately 3 years.

Whole-study results and caveats: GvH clonotypes were identified within recipient marrow, with a subset emerging first in ileum or blood. Allograft clonal ratios (graft-versus-host to host-versus-graft) were high in patients who had graft-donor T cell macrochimerism.

The CDR3 runs 14 residues. Germline V lookup: CDR1 SGHNT, CDR2 YENEEA. The V and J ends lost 5 bases and 5 bases, in that order; junction bases with no gene match: 6. Processing released intraepithelial and lamina propria lymphocytes from the graft tissue. Comments on this clone: Its antigen is unknown.

The table came from immunoSEQ multiplex PCR; TCRdb's copy has only in-frame clones and leaves some out. The sample holds fewer than 20,000 clones; approximately 80% are singletons and the top ten take approximately 3.6%. The gene calls are TRBV11-3 and TRBJ2-7; TRBD1 matches at 10 bases. The sequencing here drew on ileum tissue, taken less than 600 days after intestinal transplantation. The TCR sequence derives from a human patient who received an intestinal transplant, so some T cells may come from the graft donor. The CDR3 bases are TGTGCCAGCAGCGTCCGGGACAGGGGTAACGAGCAGTACTTC. It is translated as CASSVRDRGNEQYF. The entire variable domain, with the rest obtained from reference TRBV11-3 and TRBJ2-7, is as follows: EAGVVQSPRYKIIEKKQPVAFWCNPISGHNTLYWYLQNLGQGPELLIRYENEEAVDDSQLPKDRFSAERLKGVDSTLKIQPAELGDSAVYLCASSVRDRGNEQYFGPGTRLTVT.